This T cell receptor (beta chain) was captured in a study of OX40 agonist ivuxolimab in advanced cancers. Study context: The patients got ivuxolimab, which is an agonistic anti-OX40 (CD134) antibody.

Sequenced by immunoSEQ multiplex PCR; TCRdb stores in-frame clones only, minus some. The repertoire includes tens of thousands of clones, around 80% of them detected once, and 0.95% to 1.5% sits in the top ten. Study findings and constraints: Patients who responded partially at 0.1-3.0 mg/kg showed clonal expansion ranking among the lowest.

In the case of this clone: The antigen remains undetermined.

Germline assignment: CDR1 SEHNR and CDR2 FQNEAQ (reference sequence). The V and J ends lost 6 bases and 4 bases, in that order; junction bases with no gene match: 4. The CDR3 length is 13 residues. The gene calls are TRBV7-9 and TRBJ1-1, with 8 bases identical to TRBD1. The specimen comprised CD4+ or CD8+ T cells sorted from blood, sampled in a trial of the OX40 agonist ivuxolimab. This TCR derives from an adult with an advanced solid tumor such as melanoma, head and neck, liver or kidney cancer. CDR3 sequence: CASSITGGTEAFF. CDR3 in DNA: TGTGCCAGCAGTATTACAGGGGGCACTGAAGCTTTCTTT.